This record looks at one T cell receptor (beta chain) sequence and its context. Its specificity is unknown. This sample is drawn from a study of blood T cells in healthy people across ages. Study-wide findings and caveats: Roughly linearly, TCR beta diversity per million T cells fell as age increased.

It was with a sample-barcoded 5' primer and a J-beta primer mix that a second PCR of about 6 to 12 cycles was run. TCRdb passed the 5' RACE reads through MiXCR, listing each CDR3 protein once. This table has some 1.5 million distinct CDR3 sequences, 28% appearing once. With 0 bases clipped from V and 6 bases from J, the junction kept 14 bases outside the gene matches. The CDR3 consists of 18 residues. Germline-derived CDR1 and CDR2 are SGDLS and YYNGEE. Each of the donors had ten milliliters of peripheral blood drawn into EDTA-treated Vacutainer tubes. The sequencing sample was made of blood. The gene calls are TRBV9 and TRBJ2-3; 9 bases fit TRBD2. This sequence originates from a woman in her twenties or thirties in good health. This CDR3 reads CASSVVGASGTSMDTQYF. The CDR3 DNA reads as TGTGCCAGCAGCGTAGTGGGAGCATCCGGGACTAGCATGGATACGCAGTATTTT.